This entry lists 2 T cell receptor beta chains sequenced from one sample in a study of shared clonotypes between healthy human individuals. Assay used: immunoSEQ multiplex PCR; TCRdb lists only in-frame clones, some missing. The sample has around 1.5 million clones, nearly 99% seen once. The specimen was naive CD4+ T cells sorted from blood. The subset here: CD45RA+ positively selected. These receptor sequences come from a man aged 25 to 45 in good health.

This sequence joins TRBV11-1 and TRBJ2-7; D is uncertain. The germline CDR1 and CDR2 sequences are SGHAT and FQDESV (reference sequence). CDR3 length: 14 residues. The ends were cut back, 1 base at V and 4 bases at J, with 11 bases in the middle. In DNA, the CDR3 is TGTGCCAGCAGCTTAGGCCCCGTCCCGTACGAGCAGTACTTC. Translated, it gives CASSLGPVPYEQYF.

The chain uses TRBV5-6 and TRBJ2-3; D call uncertain. In germline, CDR1 is SGHDT, CDR2 YYEEEE. Trimming stripped 0 bases from V and 0 bases from J, with 5 bases between. CDR3 length: 14 amino acids. The chain's CDR3 is CASSLAKSTDTQYF. The CDR3 DNA follows: TGTGCCAGCAGCTTGGCCAAAAGCACAGATACGCAGTATTTT.